The rows below give T cell receptor beta chains drawn from one sample of a study of human T cells and chemical hapten exposure. MiXCR, applied by TCRdb to the 5' RACE reads, yields one record per CDR3 protein. The sample has roughly 81,000 distinct CDR3 sequences, roughly 15% seen once; the top ten hold under 7.5%. The receptors come from a female donor in good health. CDR3s include the opening cysteine and the closing phenylalanine or tryptophan. Fields, in order: V gene, CDR3 protein.

>TRBV4-2
CASSRDYRGDEQFF
>TRBV7-6
CASSPIPGGDGYTF
>TRBV7-8
CASSLAPGLAGGRDTQYF
>TRBV20-1
CSARDQTSGRALFGDTQYF
>TRBV5-1
CASSLDVGELFF
>TRBV6-6
CASSSGQSNTEAFF
>TRBV2
CASSEQGAAGYTF
>TRBV6-5
CASSPGLPGSNEQFF
>TRBV11-2
CASSLGGVGNIQYF
>TRBV7-9
CASSLPREATEAFF
>TRBV19
CASSPRGANEKLFF
>TRBV10-3
CAISTSQGNYGYTF
>TRBV24-1
CATRLRDRVAGEKLFF
>TRBV7-9
CASSLGGRQNTGELFF
>TRBV5-6
CASSLEQGGPEAFF
>TRBV7-2
CASSSDRGAQPQHF
>TRBV20-1
CSAHPRTNSTDTQYF
>TRBV10-3
CAISDRHTDADTQYF
>TRBV28
CASSISSGELFF
>TRBV20-1
CSGTGGLPEAFF
>TRBV24-1
CATDQREGRFGIQYF
>TRBV4-1
CASSPFGANSGNTIYF
>TRBV9
CASSEAGVGNTQYF
>TRBV4-3
CASSRTTGRTEAFF